This T cell receptor (beta chain) was observed in a study of post-analysis software for immune sequencing data (dated by TCRdb to the mid-2010s). For context, the study as a whole: Disease courses on record covered relapsing-remitting, secondary progressive and progressive-relapsing multiple sclerosis, though some patients had no subtype annotation. The patient repertoires were set against about eleven previously published healthy control repertoires from donors whose ages ranged from 6 to 25 years. A subset of samples was prepared in parallel using single-end sample barcoding, then pooled and co-amplified after Illumina adapter ligation.

Libraries were constructed by PCR. The sample was run on an Illumina HiSeq 2500. To reduce PCR and sequencing biases, unique molecular identifiers were built into the TCR beta cDNA libraries. Roughly 0.5 million cDNA molecules were obtained per 1 to 10 million input T cells, so each molecule approximated one T cell. Patient libraries were prepared and sequenced with the same protocol used for the earlier healthy control dataset. Samples belonging to the same batch were prepared together, multiplexed and sequenced on a shared HiSeq lane. Under the source paper's analysis protocol: MIGEC was used to process the raw barcoded reads, and molecular identifier groups with only a single read were discarded before consensus assembly and CDR3 extraction. VDJtools was used for post-analysis of the clonotype tables, and diversity was normalized by down-sampling every dataset to the size of the smallest sample. To correct batch-related cross-sample contamination, repertoire overlap clustering matched CDR3 amino acid sequences but not nucleotide sequences. The public reads were reanalyzed by TCRdb: fastp trimming at Q25, MiXCR alignment, in-frame beta chains only. Identical CDR3 protein sequences are pooled into one entry, listed with their most common genes and DNA. Here the V and J calls rest on TCRdb's processing, not on the authors' analysis. The table for this sample lists some 690,000 distinct CDR3 sequences; more than 50% of them were counted only once. Roughly 10% of the sample goes to the ten largest clones.

Broad study findings and their caveats: Significantly higher frequencies in patients than in controls were found for several TRBV segments, including TRBV5-6, TRBV5-1 and TRBV20-1. Compared with controls, multiple sclerosis patients had significantly lower normalized Chao1 diversity, a finding suggesting substantial peripheral T-cell clonal expansion. Strong co-clustering of samples prepared in the same batch was shown by direct clustering with F measure, prompting a batch-effect correction. The multiple sclerosis patient group was slightly younger than the control group.

TCR beta repertoires were profiled from peripheral blood of under 15 young patients with multiple sclerosis to demonstrate the VDJtools post-analysis software. The multiple sclerosis patients were children and adolescents ranging in age from about 6 to 16 years. The junction shows trimming of 0 bases on V and 6 bases on J, plus 15 bases between the germline ends. According to the germline V gene, CDR1 reads MGHRA and CDR2 reads YSYEKL. The CDR3 sequence holds 16 residues, the cysteine and phenylalanine included. The entry retains the CDR3 DNA only, 48 bases that are in frame from base 1. A remark on this clonotype: It lacks a known antigen. It has no much larger one-base neighbor in the sample; base qualities were not kept.

What was sequenced was blood. This TCR derives from a girl aged 2-9 years with multiple sclerosis. The chain was built from TRBV4-1 and TRBJ1-5; D gene: possibly TRBD1, on 5 matching bases. The DNA sequence is as follows: TGCGCCAGCAGCCAAGATCGGGCAGGGACTCCTCAGCCCCAGCATTTT. Its amino acids are CASSQDRAGTPQPQHF.